These 26 T cell receptor beta chains were all obtained from the same sample, sequenced in a study of T-cell memory formation after mild COVID-19. MiXCR was run by TCRdb on the 5' RACE reads, yielding one entry per CDR3 protein. The sample has roughly 320,000 distinct CDR3 sequences; around 28% are singletons. Specimen: PBMCs or a T cell subset sorted from them (not recorded which). Receptor source: an adult woman who had mild COVID-19 (a few samples of this study predate the infection). Cell type and time point are not known.

This clonotype was detected a few times. The rearrangement links TRBV29-1 to TRBJ1-1, with TRBD1 identical over 10 bases. The CDR3 runs 12 residues. The germline V gene has CDR1 SQVTM and CDR2 ANQGSEA. V gave up 7 bases and J gave up 8 bases; unmatched junction bases: 7. The CDR3 protein is CSAQGTGVEAFF. Written as DNA, the CDR3 is TGCAGCGCTCAGGGGACAGGGGTGGAAGCTTTCTTT.

This clonotype has more than one count but fewer than ten. The chain is built from TRBV29-1 and TRBJ2-1; 8 bases are shared with TRBD1. The CDR3 length is 16 residues. Germline V gene data show CDR1 as SQVTM and CDR2 as ANQGSEA. V lost 0 bases to trimming and J lost 3 bases; unmatched junction nucleotides: 7. The CDR3 DNA reads as TGCAGCGTTGAAGATCTGGGACAGGTTATCTACAATGAGCAGTTCTTC. This translates into CSVEDLGQVIYNEQFF.

This clonotype was detected only a few times. One junction end disagrees with the germline gene, perhaps due to a read error. This chain links TRBV29-1 with TRBJ2-5; either TRBD1 or TRBD2 may fit D (6 bases each). Germline CDR1 reads SQVTM; CDR2 reads ANQGSEA. The CDR3 totals 14 residues. The CDR3 DNA sequence: TGCAGCGTTAAAGAGGGGGGAGTAGGGGAGACCCAGTACTTC. Its translation: CSVKEGGVGETQYF.

This clonotype was detected a few times. CDR3 sequence (DNA): TGTGCCAGCAGCTCCCACCGGGGCTTAGACAATGAGCAGTTCTTC. Protein: CASSSHRGLDNEQFF. V and J are TRBV7-3 and TRBJ2-1; D may match TRBD1 or TRBD2 (5 bases each). V lost 4 bases, J lost 5 bases, and 15 bases lay in between. Germline CDR1 reads SGHTA; CDR2 reads FQGTGA. The CDR3 extends over 15 amino acids.

This clonotype was counted between two and nine times. V usage is TRBV7-2 and J usage is TRBJ2-7, with TRBD1 matching over 8 bases. Losses at the gene ends were 3 bases for V and 5 bases for J; bases not matched to a gene: 6. Per germline, CDR1 SGHTA and CDR2 FQGNSA. The CDR3 runs 14 residues. CDR3 nucleotide sequence: TGTGCCAGCAGCTTGGACAGGGCTAGCAACGAGCAGTACTTC. Translating gives CASSLDRASNEQYF.

The chain uses TRBV21-1 and TRBJ2-5; no DNA check was done on the table's D call, TRBD2. TRBV21-1 is labeled a pseudogene. This CDR3 is built from 16 residues. CDR3 nucleotides: TGTGCCAGCAGCAACAAGCTAGCGGGAGGGGAAGAGACCCAGTACTTC. This sequence encodes CASSNKLAGGEETQYF.

The chain carries TRBV14 and TRBJ1-1, with D possibly matching TRBD1 (5 bases). CDR1 is SGHDN, CDR2 FVKESK, per germline. CDR3 length: 16 amino acids. The V end lost 0 bases, the J end lost 4 bases, and 15 bases lay between the germline ends. In DNA form, the CDR3 reads TGTGCCAGCAGCCAAGATTCAGGACATACACTCACTGAAGCTTTCTTT. It is translated as CASSQDSGHTLTEAFF.

This clonotype showed up just a few times. The rearrangement uses TRBV19 and TRBJ2-3; no definite D call. V lost 3 bases and J 2 bases, leaving 6 bases between the germline ends. The CDR3 consists of 13 residues. Per the germline V gene, CDR1 is LNHDA and CDR2 is SQIVND (reference sequence). As DNA, the CDR3 is TGTGCCAGTAGTATCCAGGACACAGATACGCAGTATTTT. The encoded protein is CASSIQDTDTQYF.

This chain uses TRBV7-9 with TRBJ2-7; possibly TRBD2 for D (5 bases). Germline lookup yields CDR1 SEHNR and CDR2 FQNEAQ (reference sequence). V was clipped by 8 bases and J by 2 bases, with 19 bases between them. The CDR3 runs 15 residues. CDR3 coding DNA: TGTGCCAGCCGCTCCGATAGCGCTCAGCCCTACGAGCAGTACTTC. It translates to CASRSDSAQPYEQYF.

This clonotype has more than one count but fewer than ten. This chain connects TRBV12-3 or TRBV12-4 to TRBJ1-2; no clear D. V was clipped by 5 bases and J by 6 bases, with 13 bases between them. The length of the CDR3 is 13 residues. CDR3 sequence: CASSQRTVDGYTF. The CDR3 DNA reads TGTGCCAGCAGTCAGAGGACTGTCGATGGCTACACCTTC.

The chain employs TRBV24-1 and TRBJ2-2, with TRBD1 matching over 7 bases. The germline gives CDR1 KGHDR, CDR2 SFDVKD. V dropped 3 bases and J dropped 2; count of bases not matched to a gene: 2. The CDR3 has 15 amino acids. The DNA of the CDR3 is TGTGCCACCAGTGATAGACAGGGTAACACCGGGGAGCTGTTTTTT. This translates into CATSDRQGNTGELFF.

This clonotype was seen a handful of times. The chain links TRBV14 to TRBJ2-7, with D unclear. The V gene's germline CDR1 is SGHDN and CDR2 FVKESK. V was shortened by 0 bases and J by 5 bases, with 11 bases between the two germline ends. The CDR3 spans 14 residues. Written as DNA, the CDR3 is TGTGCCAGCAGCCAAGATGGGGTCGTGAACGAGCAGTACTTC. It is translated as CASSQDGVVNEQYF.

The sample holds a few counts of this clonotype. The chain couples TRBV4-1 to TRBJ2-1, with D maybe TRBD2 (6 bases). There are 16 residues in the CDR3. Trimming pared 5 bases from V and 2 bases from J, leaving 16 bases between. Germline V CDR1 and CDR2: MGHRA, YSYEKL. The CDR3 coding sequence is TGCGCCAGCAGCTCCCGGGGTGCGGGGCCCTACAATGAGCAGTTCTTC. Translated: CASSSRGAGPYNEQFF.

V and J are TRBV9 and TRBJ1-1; D uncertain. Germline V gene sequence: CDR1 SGDLS, CDR2 YYNGEE. The CDR3 consists of 14 residues. V lost 0 bases and J 1 base, leaving 7 bases between the germline ends. The CDR3 is CASSVGESNTEAFF. The CDR3 DNA follows: TGTGCCAGCAGCGTAGGAGAATCGAACACTGAAGCTTTCTTT.

Only a few counts were recorded for this clonotype. The chain uses TRBV20-1 and TRBJ2-7; no firm D call. This CDR3 is built from 12 residues. Germline CDR1 and CDR2: DFQATT and SNEGSKA (reference sequence). V was clipped by 2 bases and J by 3 bases, with 8 bases between them. CDR3 nucleotides: TGCAGTGCTAGAAGTGGTGACTACGAGCAGTACTTC. It yields the protein CSARSGDYEQYF.

This clonotype occurred a few times. The rearrangement joins TRBV7-3 to TRBJ2-3; 13 nucleotides line up with TRBD2. From germline, CDR1 is SGHTA and CDR2 FQGTGA. The CDR3 totals 17 residues. V shed 3 bases and J 4 bases; nucleotides not matched to a gene: 7. CDR3 amino acids: CASSFYRTSGSPDTQYF. The CDR3 DNA reads as TGTGCCAGCAGCTTTTATAGGACTAGCGGGAGCCCAGATACGCAGTATTTT.

This clonotype was picked up a small number of times. The rearrangement links TRBV7-2 to TRBJ2-1; 15 nucleotides align to TRBD2. The ends lost 3 bases at V and 2 bases at J; junction bases unmatched: 2. There are 17 residues in the CDR3. Per germline, CDR1 SGHTA and CDR2 FQGNSA. The CDR3 DNA reads TGTGCCAGCAGCTTCGGACTAGCGGGGGGGGCCTACAATGAGCAGTTCTTC. Residues: CASSFGLAGGAYNEQFF.

J is TRBJ2-1 and V is TRBV7-9; D unclear. The germline CDR1 and CDR2 sequences are SEHNR and FQNEAQ (reference sequence). This CDR3 comprises 13 residues. V was pared by 5 bases and J by 5 bases, with 10 bases between. CDR3 protein: CASSAPNDNEQFF. CDR3 DNA sequence: TGTGCCAGCAGCGCCCCGAACGACAATGAGCAGTTCTTC.

The CDR3 loop is CSARDGTQNQPQHF. In DNA, the CDR3 is TGCAGTGCTAGAGATGGGACACAGAATCAGCCCCAGCATTTT. V gene TRBV20-1 combines with J gene TRBJ1-5, with a weak D call TRBD1 (6 bases). Germline V gene sequence: CDR1 DFQATT, CDR2 SNEGSKA (reference sequence). The V gene lost 0 bases and the J gene lost 4 bases, with 10 bases spanning the gap. CDR3 length: 14 amino acids.

In its sample, this clonotype was seen a few times. The genes are TRBV4-1 and TRBJ2-5; D gene ambiguous. This CDR3 contains 14 residues. Trimming left V 0 bases short and J 3 bases short, with 8 bases between. Germline V lookup: CDR1 MGHRA, CDR2 YSYEKL. In nucleotides, the CDR3 is TGCGCCAGCAGCCAAGAACCAGCGAAAGAGACCCAGTACTTC. Translation gives CASSQEPAKETQYF.

CDR3 sequence (DNA): TGCAGCGTTGAAATTGGGGATACGCAGTATTTT. It is translated as CSVEIGDTQYF. The chain uses TRBV29-1 and TRBJ2-3, with unresolved D. V was trimmed by 2 bases and J by 6 bases, leaving 6 bases between them. The CDR3 contains 11 residues. Germline CDR1 is SQVTM and CDR2 is ANQGSEA.

This clonotype was detected only a few times. The V and J genes are TRBV6-2 or TRBV6-3 and TRBJ2-1; 7 nucleotides line up with TRBD2. Trimming removed 1 base from V and 6 bases from J; junction bases left unmatched: 3. The CDR3 consists of 14 residues. Per the germline V gene, CDR1 is MNHEY and CDR2 is SVGEGT. Here the CDR3 reads CASSYFGLVNEQFF. The CDR3 DNA sequence: TGTGCCAGCAGTTACTTTGGACTAGTCAATGAGCAGTTCTTC.

V and J are TRBV5-1 and TRBJ2-3; D is unresolved. V was clipped by 8 bases and J by 0 bases, with 19 bases between them. The CDR3 covers 16 residues. Per germline, CDR1 SGHRS and CDR2 YFSETQ. The CDR3 sequence is CASQHPSGDSTDTQYF. The CDR3 coding sequence is TGCGCCAGTCAACACCCGTCTGGAGATAGCACAGATACGCAGTATTTT.

This clonotype was seen just once. This chain's CDR3 is CASSPPGEVVLHF. Here the CDR3 DNA reads TGTGCCAGCAGCCCCCCGGGGGAGGTGGTCTTACATTTT. J is TRBJ1-5 and V is TRBV7-6; possible D gene TRBD1, 5 bases. Trimming pared 5 bases from V and 16 bases from J, leaving 21 bases between. Germline CDR1 reads SGHVS; CDR2 reads FNYEAQ. This CDR3 has 13 amino acids.

There are a few counts of this clonotype. The chain carries TRBV24-1 and TRBJ2-1; 7 positions agree with TRBD2. V lost 7 bases, J lost 8 bases, and 16 bases stayed unmatched. CDR3 length: 16 residues. Germline CDR1 and CDR2: KGHDR and SFDVKD. The chain's CDR3 is CATSRGAGPGYYEQFF. The DNA for the CDR3 is TGTGCCACCAGCCGCGGAGCGGGGCCCGGGTATTATGAGCAGTTCTTC.

This clonotype appeared a few times. The rearrangement joins TRBV5-1 to TRBJ2-5; 10 nucleotides align to TRBD1. This CDR3 is built from 15 residues. Germline V CDR1 and CDR2: SGHRS, YFSETQ. V was pared by 4 bases and J by 5 bases, with 8 bases of the junction left unmatched. In nucleotides, the CDR3 is TGCGCCAGCAGCGGCGGGACAGGGGATGGTGAGACCCAGTACTTC. This sequence encodes CASSGGTGDGETQYF.